This is a list of T cell receptor beta chains from one sample in a study of T-cell reconstitution after alpha-beta-depleted transplantation in children. In TCRdb, the PCR reads were re-called with MiXCR into one record per CDR3 protein. The sample has approximately 210,000 distinct CDR3 sequences, 17% seen once. Sequences were derived from PBMCs, mostly from graft donor cells, sampled 360 days after TCRalphabeta/CD19-depleted stem cell transplant. Source of these receptors: a male patient aged 2-10 years who had a stem cell transplant for acute lymphoblastic leukemia, so the T cells may come from the graft donor. Each CDR3 is given with its conserved first and last residue.

cdr3_aa j_call cdr3_length v_call
CASNQDTWGETQYF TRBJ2-5 14 TRBV12-3/TRBV12-4
CSVGPGGNQPQHF TRBJ1-5 13 TRBV29-1
CASSLELGRRTEAFF TRBJ1-1 15 TRBV5-1
CASSETPGPGFQYF TRBJ2-4 14 TRBV2
CASSLVGGVNTEAFF TRBJ1-1 15 TRBV12-3/TRBV12-4
CASRPGLKGEQYF TRBJ2-7 13 TRBV10-3
CASSPGPNDYSNQPQHF TRBJ1-5 17 TRBV5-1
CASSLYEGRLTKNIQYF TRBJ2-4 17 TRBV7-8
CASSLVKETQYF TRBJ2-5 12 TRBV7-9
CAISRPGGEQYF TRBJ2-7 12 TRBV10-3
CAGGGENYNEQFF TRBJ2-1 13 TRBV10-3
CASSPQGDEAFF TRBJ1-1 12 TRBV12-3/TRBV12-4
CSVDGDSYNEQFF TRBJ2-1 13 TRBV29-1
CSVPGQGDYGYTF TRBJ1-2 13 TRBV29-1
CASSGRWDFYNEHFF TRBJ2-1 15 TRBV11-2
CASSQDSFGARGNEQFF TRBJ2-1 17 TRBV4-2
CASSLDGGAYNEQFF TRBJ2-1 15 TRBV5-1
CASSKPDSTNEKLFF TRBJ1-4 15 TRBV21-1
CSARDWRMNTEAFF TRBJ1-1 14 TRBV20-1
CASSQEHRAYGYTF TRBJ1-2 14 TRBV4-3
CASTRGGQNNEQFF TRBJ2-1 14 TRBV27
CASSQGRNSNQPQHF TRBJ1-5 15 TRBV14
CASSLTLYEQYF TRBJ2-7 12 TRBV12-3/TRBV12-4
CASSLGTGYRREKLFF TRBJ1-4 16 TRBV7-2
CASSTFWDRTLTEAFF TRBJ1-1 16 TRBV4-2
CASSPGGGPYNEQFF TRBJ2-1 15 TRBV7-2
CASNRGQGANEQYF TRBJ2-7 14 TRBV27
CASSLTAARNSPLHF TRBJ1-6 15 TRBV12-3/TRBV12-4
CASSPNVHIQAFF TRBJ1-1 13 TRBV7-2
CASGHQPQHF TRBJ1-5 10 TRBV12-3/TRBV12-4
CASSLGTVYEQYF TRBJ2-7 13 TRBV12-3/TRBV12-4
CASIYLAGGFTDTQYF TRBJ2-3 16 TRBV12-3/TRBV12-4
CASTRTSGAGELFF TRBJ2-2 14 TRBV2
CASSSPDYRGNTEAFF TRBJ1-1 16 TRBV6-2/TRBV6-3
CASSWGQGDLAFF TRBJ1-1 13 TRBV2
CASQDRENTEAFF TRBJ1-1 13 TRBV19
CASSTPGQGRDTQYF TRBJ2-3 15 TRBV7-2
CASTGTSNYGYTF TRBJ1-2 13 TRBV28
CASSPRTGNYEQYF TRBJ2-7 14 TRBV27
CASSPRQGWSGEAFF TRBJ1-1 15 TRBV27
CSPPIGPEVEQFF TRBJ2-1 13 TRBV29-1
CASSPMPLLAEETQYF TRBJ2-5 16 TRBV5-1
CASSVNSNQPQHF TRBJ1-5 13 TRBV6-1
CALQDTANIQYF TRBJ2-4 12 TRBV7-9
CASSLVGTARGYTF TRBJ1-2 14 TRBV7-9
CASSTGLAGPVTQPEQFF TRBJ2-1 18 TRBV5-1
CSVVEGRFDTQYF TRBJ2-3 13 TRBV29-1